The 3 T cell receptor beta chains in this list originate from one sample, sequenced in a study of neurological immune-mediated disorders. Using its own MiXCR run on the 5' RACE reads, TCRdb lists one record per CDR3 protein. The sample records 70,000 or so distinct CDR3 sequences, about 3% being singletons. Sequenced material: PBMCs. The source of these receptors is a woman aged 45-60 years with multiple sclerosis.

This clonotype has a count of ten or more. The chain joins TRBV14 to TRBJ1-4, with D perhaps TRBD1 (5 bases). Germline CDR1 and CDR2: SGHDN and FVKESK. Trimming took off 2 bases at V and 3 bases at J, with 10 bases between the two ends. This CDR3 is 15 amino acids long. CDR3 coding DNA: TGTGCCAGCAGCCAACGGGGCCATTCTAATGAAAAACTGTTTTTT. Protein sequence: CASSQRGHSNEKLFF. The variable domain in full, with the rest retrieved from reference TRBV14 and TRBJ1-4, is EAGVTQFPSHSVIEKGQTVTLRCDPISGHDNLYWYRRVMGKEIKFLLHFVKESKQDESGMPNNRFLAERTGGTYSTLKVQPAELEDSGVYFCASSQRGHSNEKLFFGSGTQLSVL.

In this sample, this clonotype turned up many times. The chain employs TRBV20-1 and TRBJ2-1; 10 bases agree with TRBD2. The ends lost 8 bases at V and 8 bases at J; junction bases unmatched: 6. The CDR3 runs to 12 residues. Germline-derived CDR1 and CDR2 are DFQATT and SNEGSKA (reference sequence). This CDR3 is CSLAGERDEQFF. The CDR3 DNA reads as TGCAGTCTAGCGGGAGAGAGGGATGAGCAGTTCTTC.

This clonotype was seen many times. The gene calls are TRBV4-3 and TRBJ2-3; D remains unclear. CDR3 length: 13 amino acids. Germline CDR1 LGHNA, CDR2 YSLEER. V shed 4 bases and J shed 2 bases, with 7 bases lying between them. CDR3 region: CASSLGNTDTQYF. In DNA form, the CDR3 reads TGCGCCAGCAGCCTGGGAAACACAGATACGCAGTATTTT.